Each of the 32 T cell receptor beta chains below was sequenced from the same sample in a study of cytomegalovirus exposure and HLA in healthy donors. A multiplex PCR was run with 60 Vbeta primers and 13 Jbeta primers. Method: immunoSEQ multiplex PCR; TCRdb's copy keeps in-frame clones and lacks some. In the table there are more than 140,000 clones, 75% of which are singletons. The sample comprised PBMCs. All receptors derive from a man aged 35-49 years in good health and CMV-seronegative.

This clone was seen a few times. This chain uses TRBV6-1 with TRBJ1-1; D uncertain. Germline loops: CDR1 MNHNS, CDR2 SASEGT. The ends were cut back, 4 bases at V and 0 bases at J, with 6 bases in the middle. This CDR3 is built from 13 residues. The chain's CDR3 is CASSAGMNTEAFF. In DNA, the CDR3 is TGTGCCAGCAGTGCGGGGATGAACACTGAAGCTTTCTTT.

This clone was seen a few times. The V and J genes are TRBV27 and TRBJ1-1, with D perhaps matching TRBD1 (6 bases). This CDR3 spans 16 amino acids. With 2 bases removed from V and 1 base from J, the gap between germline ends came to 14 bases. Germline values: CDR1 MNHEY, CDR2 SMNVEV (reference sequence). The CDR3 reads CASSLRGGRTNTEAFF. CDR3 coding DNA: TGTGCCAGCAGTTTAAGGGGGGGGCGGACGAACACTGAAGCTTTCTTT.

As for this clone: A read error may produce the germline difference seen at one junction end. This sequence joins TRBV7-9 and TRBJ1-2; D is ambiguous. Germline V gene lookup returns CDR1 SEHNR and CDR2 FQNEAQ (reference sequence). CDR3 length: 12 amino acids. In nucleotides, the CDR3 is TGTTCCAGCAGCTGGAGGAGCTCTGCCCTCAGCTTC. Translating gives CSSSWRSSALSF.

The V call is TRBV7-8, the J call TRBJ2-1; D may be TRBD2 (5 bases). CDR1 SGHVS and CDR2 FQNEAQ come from the germline V gene. The CDR3 runs 13 residues. Trimming took 5 bases from V and 7 from J, leaving 12 bases between them. CDR3 in DNA: TGTGCCAGCAGCCCGTTGTTAGCGAATGAGCAGTTCTTC. Its translation: CASSPLLANEQFF.

This clone was detected only a few times. The chain links TRBV28 to TRBJ2-1, with 7 bases identical to TRBD2. Unmatched junction bases numbered 3, after V lost 4 bases and J lost 3 bases. Germline V gene lookup returns CDR1 MDHEN and CDR2 SYDVKM. The CDR3 is 14 amino acids. The CDR3: CASSSAGNYNEQFF. In DNA, the CDR3 is TGTGCCAGCAGTTCAGCGGGGAACTACAATGAGCAGTTCTTC.

V is TRBV7-3 and J is TRBJ2-1, with no clear D. V lost 4 bases to trimming and J lost 0 bases, with 4 bases between them. The V gene's germline CDR1 is SGHTA and CDR2 FQGTGA. The CDR3 runs to 13 residues. The CDR3 sequence: CASSSSSYNEQFF. The CDR3 region has the DNA TGTGCCAGCAGCTCGAGCTCCTACAATGAGCAGTTCTTC. Variable domain in full (rest from reference TRBV7-3 and TRBJ2-1): GAGVSQTPSNKVTEKGKYVELRCDPISGHTALYWYRQSLGQGPEFLIYFQGTGAADDSGLPNDRFFAVRPEGSVSTLKIQRTERGDSAVYLCASSSSSYNEQFFGPGTRLTVL.

V is TRBV6-1 and J is TRBJ1-3, with TRBD1 matching 7 bases. Unmatched junction bases numbered 14, after V lost 6 bases and J lost 9 bases. From germline, CDR1 is MNHNS and CDR2 SASEGT. The CDR3 contains 15 residues. The CDR3 bases are TGTGCCAGCAGGACCTACAGGGGAACCGGGGGCACCATATATTTT. Its protein is CASRTYRGTGGTIYF.

This chain uses TRBV5-4 with TRBJ1-2; the match to TRBD1 covers 9 bases. The germline CDR1 and CDR2 sequences are SGHNT and YYREEE (reference sequence). The CDR3 totals 13 residues. Losses at the gene ends were 3 bases for V and 11 bases for J; bases not matched to a gene: 8. In DNA, the CDR3 is TGTGCCAGCAGCTCGGCGGGACAGGGACAGTACACCTTC. It encodes CASSSAGQGQYTF.

This rearrangement joins TRBV12-5 to TRBJ1-3; no reliable D call. The germline V gene has CDR1 LGHNT and CDR2 FRNRAP. This CDR3 contains 13 residues. The V end was cut by 4 bases, the J end by 5 bases, with 9 bases between. The CDR3 loop is CASGSTGRNTIYF. For the CDR3, the DNA is TGTGCTAGTGGTTCAACGGGGAGAAACACCATATATTTT.

The chain employs TRBV28 and TRBJ1-2; TRBD1 agrees at 9 bases. CDR3 length: 14 residues. With V trimmed by 3 bases and J by 8 bases, 7 bases remained unmatched. Germline values: CDR1 MDHEN, CDR2 SYDVKM. Here the CDR3 reads CASSLRDRVRGYTF. The CDR3 nucleotides are TGTGCCAGCAGTTTGCGGGACAGGGTAAGGGGCTACACCTTC.

This chain joins TRBV18 and TRBJ2-3, with a tentative D call TRBD1 (5 bases). Germline assignment: CDR1 KGHSH and CDR2 LQKENI. The CDR3 is 15 residues long. Between the trimmed V and J ends, which lost 0 bases and 6 bases, there was a span of 13 bases. The CDR3 reads CASSPPIRARDTQYF. CDR3 sequence (DNA): TGTGCCAGCTCACCACCGATCAGGGCGCGGGATACGCAGTATTTT.

This clone was counted between two and nine times. The chain has TRBV28 and TRBJ1-1; a possible D gene is TRBD1 (6 bases). CDR1 and CDR2 (germline): MDHEN, SYDVKM. The CDR3 spans 13 residues. As DNA, the CDR3 is TGTGCGACCGGTGGACAGTTGAACACTGAAGCTTTCTTT. This translates into CATGGQLNTEAFF.

This clone came up once. The chain uses TRBV6-1 and TRBJ2-1; 11 nucleotides align to TRBD1. Germline V gene lookup returns CDR1 MNHNS and CDR2 SASEGT. The V segment lost 3 bases and the J segment 3 bases; nucleotides outside the gene matches: 7. This CDR3 has 17 amino acids. The DNA of the CDR3 is TGTGCCAGCAGTGATCTCGAAGGGACAGGGGGCTACAATGAGCAGTTCTTC. Amino acid sequence: CASSDLEGTGGYNEQFF.

This clone showed up just a few times. This chain uses TRBV6-5 with TRBJ1-3; TRBD1 is a possible D gene (6 bases). With 7 bases removed from V and 5 bases from J, the gap between germline ends came to 15 bases. There are 14 residues in the CDR3. The germline gives CDR1 MNHEY, CDR2 SVGAGI. This CDR3 reads CASTRGGGRNTIYF. DNA for the CDR3: TGTGCCAGCACCCGAGGGGGGGGCAGAAACACCATATATTTT.

This clone has just a few counts. The chain employs TRBV7-6 and TRBJ2-5; 9 bases fit TRBD1. The junction had 6 bases not matched to a gene; V was cut back by 5 bases and J by 5 bases. Germline V CDR1 and CDR2: SGHVS, FNYEAQ. The CDR3 consists of 14 residues. CDR3 residues: CASSPFDRGETQYF. The CDR3 DNA sequence: TGTGCCAGCAGCCCGTTTGACAGGGGGGAGACCCAGTACTTC.

In this sample, this clone turned up once. The chain joins TRBV29-1 to TRBJ2-2; possibly TRBD1 for D (6 bases). Germline values: CDR1 SQVTM, CDR2 ANQGSEA. Trimming removed 4 bases from V and 4 bases from J, with 19 bases in between. The CDR3 is made up of 16 amino acids. The CDR3 DNA follows: TGCAGCGTTGTTCTTCTGAGGCAGGGGAGCACCGGGGAGCTGTTTTTT. This codes for CSVVLLRQGSTGELFF.

The chain carries TRBV5-1 and TRBJ2-1, with a weak D call TRBD1 (6 bases). The germline CDR1 and CDR2 sequences are SGHRS and YFSETQ. V was clipped by 0 bases and J by 9 bases, with 16 bases between them. The length of the CDR3 is 15 residues. The CDR3 spells CASSLGGQGNGEQFF. CDR3 DNA: TGCGCCAGCAGCTTGGGGGGGCAGGGGAACGGTGAGCAGTTCTTC.

The chain uses TRBV28 and TRBJ1-6; tentative D call: TRBD1 (6 bases). The germline V and J ends were trimmed by 3 bases and 0 bases, with 9 bases remaining between them. This CDR3 is built from 16 residues. Germline CDR1 is MDHEN and CDR2 is SYDVKM. Here the CDR3 DNA reads TGTGCCAGCAGTTTTGGGGGCAGCTCCTATAATTCACCCCTCCACTTT. Protein sequence: CASSFGGSSYNSPLHF.

The gene calls are TRBV19 and TRBJ2-2; D is ambiguous. The CDR3 has 12 residues. CDR1 is LNHDA and CDR2 is SQIVND in the germline V gene (reference sequence). V was trimmed by 6 bases and J by 6 bases, leaving 8 bases between them. The CDR3 reads CASSNTAGELFF. Written as DNA, the CDR3 is TGTGCCAGTAGCAATACTGCCGGGGAGCTGTTTTTT.

The CDR3 nucleotides read TGTGCCAGCAGTGAAAACAGGGGTGGACAGCCCCAGCATTTT. Protein sequence: CASSENRGGQPQHF. The V and J genes are TRBV2 and TRBJ1-5; 7 nucleotides agree with TRBD1. The CDR3 is 14 residues long. V dropped 2 bases and J dropped 7; count of bases not matched to a gene: 5. Germline assignment: CDR1 SNHLY and CDR2 FYNNEI.

The rearrangement uses TRBV18 and TRBJ2-3; 9 bases line up with TRBD1. Per the germline V gene, CDR1 is KGHSH and CDR2 is LQKENI. With V trimmed by 3 bases and J by 3 bases, 4 bases remained unmatched. The CDR3 is made up of 15 amino acids. DNA for the CDR3: TGTGCCAGCTCACCCCAGACAGGGGGGACAGATACGCAGTATTTT. Translation gives CASSPQTGGTDTQYF.

The V gene is TRBV11-2, the J gene TRBJ1-6; D uncertain. The CDR3 covers 14 residues. Germline CDR1 is SGHAT and CDR2 is FQNNGV. V dropped 1 base and J dropped 4 bases, with 5 bases sitting between them. CDR3 in amino acids: CASSLADYNSPLHF. CDR3 DNA: TGTGCCAGCAGCTTAGCAGATTATAATTCACCCCTCCACTTT.

The chain is built from TRBV6-5 and TRBJ1-2; TRBD1 aligns across 9 bases. V lost 4 bases to trimming and J lost 7 bases; unmatched junction nucleotides: 7. There are 14 residues in the CDR3. CDR1 and CDR2 from the germline V gene are MNHEY and SVGAGI. In nucleotides, the CDR3 is TGTGCCAGCAGTTCCTGGGACAGGGATGGTGGCTACACCTTC. It specifies CASSSWDRDGGYTF.

This clone was counted between two and nine times. The genes are TRBV30 and TRBJ1-4, with no clear D. The CDR3 length is 14 residues. CDR1 GTSNPN and CDR2 SVGIG come from the germline V gene (reference sequence). V lost 4 bases and J 2 bases, leaving 11 bases between the germline ends. As DNA, the CDR3 is TGTGCCTGGAATCGCGGGGTTACTAATGAAAAACTGTTTTTT. As protein: CAWNRGVTNEKLFF.

The chain combines TRBV18 with TRBJ2-7, with TRBD1 as a possible D gene (6 bases). Trimming cost V 2 bases and J 7 bases, with 24 bases left between them. Germline CDR1 and CDR2: KGHSH and LQKENI. There are 17 residues in the CDR3. As DNA, the CDR3 is TGTGCCAGCTCACCATCAGTTCCGGGACAATCTTCGGGGGAGCAGTACTTC. This gives the protein CASSPSVPGQSSGEQYF.

The CDR3 DNA reads TGCGCCAGCAGCGGGATGGGACAGGGCCCCTACAATGAGCAGTTCTTC. This codes for CASSGMGQGPYNEQFF. The chain employs TRBV5-1 and TRBJ2-1, with 9 positions matching TRBD1. Losses at the gene ends were 4 bases for V and 2 bases for J; bases not matched to a gene: 7. The CDR3 is made up of 16 amino acids. The germline gives CDR1 SGHRS, CDR2 YFSETQ.

V usage is TRBV19 and J usage is TRBJ1-1; 7 bases map to TRBD1. There are 15 residues in the CDR3. Germline CDR1 and CDR2: LNHDA and SQIVND (reference sequence). Losses at the gene ends were 1 base for V and 4 bases for J; bases not matched to a gene: 6. The CDR3 DNA is TGTGCCAGTAGTATAGTAACAGGGGCGCCCACTGAAGCTTTCTTT. It specifies CASSIVTGAPTEAFF.

The CDR3 nucleotides read TGTGCTAGTGGAATTCCGACAGGTCCTCCGTCCCATTCACCCCTCCACTTT. Translation: CASGIPTGPPSHSPLHF. This chain links TRBV12-5 with TRBJ1-6, with D maybe TRBD1 (6 bases). Looked up from germline, CDR1 is LGHNT and CDR2 is FRNRAP. Trimming took 6 bases from V and 8 from J, leaving 23 bases between them. This CDR3 is built from 17 residues.

The gene calls are TRBV7-2 and TRBJ2-5; no clear D. V was shortened by 5 bases and J by 3 bases, with 10 bases between the two germline ends. Looked up from germline, CDR1 is SGHTA and CDR2 is FQGNSA. The length of the CDR3 is 13 residues. This chain's CDR3 is CASSIPYEETQYF. The DNA for the CDR3 is TGTGCCAGCAGCATTCCCTATGAAGAGACCCAGTACTTC.

This clone has only a few counts. The V gene is TRBV10-1, the J gene TRBJ1-3; D might be TRBD1 (5 bases). The germline gives CDR1 WNHNN, CDR2 SYGVQD (reference sequence). The CDR3 spans 15 residues. V lost 9 bases and J lost 3, with 18 bases in between. The CDR3 is CARSTVGVNGNTIYF. CDR3 DNA: TGCGCCAGATCGACGGTAGGGGTAAATGGAAACACCATATATTTT.

V and J are TRBV2 and TRBJ2-7; 9 bases fit TRBD1. Germline V lookup: CDR1 SNHLY, CDR2 FYNNEI. V trimming: 8 bases; J trimming: 7 bases; junction bases outside the gene matches: 9. The CDR3 covers 13 residues. CDR3 DNA sequence: TGTGCCAGCGGATCCGGGACAGGGCGTGAGCAGTACTTC. Its translation: CASGSGTGREQYF.

This chain joins TRBV19 and TRBJ1-4, with D possibly being TRBD1 (6 bases). The CDR3 loop spans 19 amino acids. Per the germline V gene, CDR1 is LNHDA and CDR2 is SQIVND (reference sequence). Trimming shortened V by 1 base and J by 0 bases, and 18 bases separated the two germline ends. In nucleotides, the CDR3 is TGTGCCAGTAGTATAGGGACCACAGGGACAACTGCAACTAATGAAAAACTGTTTTTT. Residues: CASSIGTTGTTATNEKLFF.